Below are 19 T cell receptor beta chains sequenced from a single sample in a study of blood T cell repertoires in COVID-19. The assay was immunoSEQ multiplex PCR, and TCRdb's table has in-frame clones only and misses some. Found here are about 110,000 clones, 88% of them singletons; the top ten hold under 2.5%. Sequencing used peripheral blood. All receptors come from a human donor in a cohort sampled during active COVID-19.

This clone has only one observation. The chain uses TRBV7-6 and TRBJ1-1, with D possibly being TRBD1 (5 bases). This CDR3 has 18 residues. Trimming shortened V by 2 bases and J by 0 bases, and 19 bases separated the two germline ends. CDR1 is SGHVS and CDR2 is FNYEAQ in the germline V gene. The CDR3 spells CASSLFSRDSSMNTEAFF. Written as DNA, the CDR3 is TGTGCCAGCAGCTTATTTTCGAGGGACTCCTCCATGAACACTGAAGCTTTCTTT.

The chain employs TRBV3-1 (or the pseudogene TRBV3-2) and TRBJ2-3, with D possibly being TRBD2 (6 bases). Trimming pared 3 bases from V and 2 bases from J, leaving 12 bases between. The V gene's germline CDR1 is LGHDT and CDR2 YNNKEL (reference sequence). The CDR3 spans 15 residues. CDR3: CASSHIRDSTDTQYF. Written as DNA, the CDR3 is TGTGCCAGCAGCCACATACGGGACTCCACAGATACGCAGTATTTT.

The chain combines TRBV5-4 with TRBJ1-2, with 9 positions matching TRBD1. Germline lookup yields CDR1 SGHNT and CDR2 YYREEE (reference sequence). The length of the CDR3 is 14 residues. Trimming at V came to 3 bases and at J to 7 bases, leaving 7 bases not matched to a gene. CDR3 loop: CASSSGTGMGGYTF. The CDR3 DNA reads TGTGCCAGCAGCTCGGGGACAGGGATGGGTGGCTACACCTTC.

The chain uses TRBV2 and TRBJ1-1, with D possibly TRBD1 on 6 matching bases. This CDR3 spans 14 amino acids. The V gene's germline CDR1 is SNHLY and CDR2 FYNNEI. V lost 6 bases to trimming and J lost 6 bases, with 17 bases between them. This chain's CDR3 is CASRPTDSNSEAFF. The CDR3 DNA reads as TGTGCCAGCAGACCAACGGACAGCAACTCTGAAGCTTTCTTT.

This chain connects TRBV10-2 to TRBJ2-1, with D perhaps matching TRBD2 (7 bases). The ends were cut back, 7 bases at V and 6 bases at J, with 13 bases in the middle. In germline, CDR1 is WSHSY, CDR2 SAAADI. The CDR3 covers 13 residues. CDR3 bases: TGCGCCAGCAAGGGGGAGGGGGGCAATGAGCAGTTCTTC. Amino acid sequence: CASKGEGGNEQFF.

CDR3 loop: CASSSPETAFTQYF. In DNA form, the CDR3 reads TGTGCCAGTAGTTCTCCCGAAACCGCGTTTACGCAGTATTTT. V and J are TRBV19 and TRBJ2-3; D not certain. Trimming removed 5 bases at V and 8 bases at J, with 17 bases between. The CDR3 is made up of 14 amino acids. Germline V gene lookup returns CDR1 LNHDA and CDR2 SQIVND (reference sequence).

This clone was found once. The chain couples TRBV7-3 to TRBJ2-1; 9 bases are shared with TRBD2. Per the germline V gene, CDR1 is SGHTA and CDR2 is FQGTGA. Trimming at V came to 4 bases and at J to 9 bases, leaving 10 bases not matched to a gene. CDR3 size: 15 residues. The CDR3 DNA follows: TGTGCCAGCAGCTCCGCTGGCGGGAGGGCCTCTGAGCAGTTCTTC. Its protein product is CASSSAGGRASEQFF.

The chain is built from TRBV7-8 and TRBJ2-5; 8 bases fit TRBD1. V shed 5 bases and J 5 bases; nucleotides not matched to a gene: 13. The CDR3 extends over 16 amino acids. Germline CDR1 is SGHVS and CDR2 is FQNEAQ. Here the CDR3 reads CASSKRTGSDGETQYF. As DNA, the CDR3 is TGTGCCAGCAGCAAACGGACAGGGAGCGACGGGGAGACCCAGTACTTC. The complete variable domain, with remaining parts taken from reference TRBV7-8 and TRBJ2-5, reads GAGVSQSPRYKVAKRGQDVALRCDPISGHVSLFWYQQALGQGPEFLTYFQNEAQLDKSGLPSDRFFAERPEGSVSTLKIQRTQQEDSAVYLCASSKRTGSDGETQYFGPGTRLLVL.

The genes are TRBV4-1 and TRBJ1-4; D remains unclear. Germline assignment: CDR1 MGHRA and CDR2 YSYEKL. The CDR3 is 17 residues long. V was cut by 3 bases and J by 0 bases, with 14 bases left in between. The chain's CDR3 is CASSQGMGRATNEKLFF. As DNA, the CDR3 is TGCGCCAGCAGCCAGGGGATGGGGAGAGCAACTAATGAAAAACTGTTTTTT.

This clone was detected once. The chain couples TRBV5-4 to TRBJ2-2; TRBD2 agrees at 7 bases. J was trimmed by 0 bases and V by 5 bases; bases with no gene match: 10. Germline CDR1 SGHNT, CDR2 YYREEE (reference sequence). There are 17 residues in the CDR3. The CDR3 bases are TGTGCCAGCAGACTATGGGGGGGAGGAACGAACACCGGGGAGCTGTTTTTT. Its translation is CASRLWGGGTNTGELFF.

V and J are TRBV10-3 and TRBJ1-1; 7 bases line up with TRBD1. The CDR3 has 17 residues. Unmatched junction bases numbered 7, after V lost 0 bases and J lost 0 bases. Germline CDR1 and CDR2: ENHRY and SYGVKD. For the CDR3, the DNA is TGTGCCATCAGTGAGTCGGGAGACAGGGCCCTGAACACTGAAGCTTTCTTT. It specifies CAISESGDRALNTEAFF.

The chain couples TRBV28 to TRBJ2-3, with D possibly TRBD1 on 5 matching bases. Germline CDR1 reads MDHEN; CDR2 reads SYDVKM. With 5 bases removed from V and 0 bases from J, the gap between germline ends came to 9 bases. The length of the CDR3 is 14 residues. CDR3 nucleotides: TGTGCCAGCAGTAGACAGCCTAGCACAGATACGCAGTATTTT. As protein: CASSRQPSTDTQYF. Together with reference TRBV28 and TRBJ2-3, the CDR3 gives the full variable domain: DVKVTQSSRYLVKRTGEKVFLECVQDMDHENMFWYRQDPGLGLRLIYFSYDVKMKEKGDIPEGYSVSREKKERFSLILESASTNQTSMYLCASSRQPSTDTQYFGPGTRLTVL.

The chain couples TRBV3-1 (or the pseudogene TRBV3-2) to TRBJ1-1; the D gene is possibly TRBD1 (5 bases). Between the trimmed V and J ends, which lost 4 bases and 0 bases, there was a span of 18 bases. The CDR3 spans 17 residues. Germline CDR1 and CDR2: LGHDT and YNNKEL (reference sequence). The CDR3 nucleotides read TGTGCCAGCAGCCCCCTGGGGGGAGCGGCTCTGAACACTGAAGCTTTCTTT. Its translation is CASSPLGGAALNTEAFF.

V usage is TRBV6-1 and J usage is TRBJ2-7, with D unclear. Trimming stripped 1 base from V and 0 bases from J, with 13 bases between. This CDR3 contains 16 residues. Germline V gene data show CDR1 as MNHNS and CDR2 as SASEGT. The CDR3 DNA sequence: TGTGCCAGCAGTGAAGGGGCCCCTTTCCCCTCCTACGAGCAGTACTTC. Translation gives CASSEGAPFPSYEQYF.

The J gene is TRBJ2-1, the V gene TRBV13, with 8 bases matching TRBD2. With 5 bases clipped from V and 9 bases from J, the junction kept 12 bases outside the gene matches. Germline V gives CDR1 PRHDT, CDR2 FYEKMQ (reference sequence). This CDR3 is 15 amino acids long. The CDR3 DNA reads as TGTGCCAGCAGCCCCCCGGGACTAGTGTCTCCTGAGCAGTTCTTC. It translates to CASSPPGLVSPEQFF.

This CDR3 is CASSRGTGPTNEKLFF. The CDR3 bases are TGTGCCAGCAGCCGAGGGACAGGTCCAACTAATGAAAAACTGTTTTTT. The chain links TRBV3-1 (or the pseudogene TRBV3-2) to TRBJ1-4; 8 bases match TRBD1. The CDR3 is made up of 16 amino acids. The V segment lost 4 bases and the J segment 0 bases; nucleotides outside the gene matches: 4. Germline CDR1 is LGHDT and CDR2 is YNNKEL (reference sequence).

This clone turned up a few times. The chain recombines TRBV7-9 with TRBJ2-2, with 7 bases identical to TRBD1. From germline, CDR1 is SEHNR and CDR2 FQNEAQ (reference sequence). V was clipped by 5 bases and J by 4 bases; unmatched bases: 4. There are 14 residues in the CDR3. The CDR3 here is CASSQPGGTGELFF. The CDR3 coding sequence is TGTGCCAGCAGCCAGCCAGGGGGCACCGGGGAGCTGTTTTTT.

The chain has TRBV29-1 and TRBJ1-1; possible D gene TRBD1, 6 bases. CDR1 and CDR2 (germline): SQVTM, ANQGSEA. V was clipped by 7 bases and J by 3 bases, with 12 bases between them. The CDR3 contains 12 residues. The CDR3 region has the DNA TGCAGCGACAGGGCCGGCGACACTGAAGCTTTCTTT. It translates to CSDRAGDTEAFF.

The chain is built from TRBV5-1 and TRBJ2-7; D possibly corresponds to TRBD1 (5 bases). V shed 0 bases and J shed 3 bases, with 10 bases lying between them. Looked up from germline, CDR1 is SGHRS and CDR2 is YFSETQ. The CDR3 extends over 14 amino acids. CDR3 bases: TGCGCCAGCAGCTTGGGTGACAGCCTCTACGAGCAGTACTTC. Translation gives CASSLGDSLYEQYF.